This T cell receptor beta chain was obtained from a study of blood T cell repertoires in COVID-19. Profiling relied on immunoSEQ multiplex PCR, and the TCRdb table lists in-frame clones only, not all of them. Of around 270,000 clones listed, approximately 83% were seen once; the top ten hold roughly 4.3%. Germline V lookup: CDR1 SEHNR, CDR2 FQNEAQ (reference sequence). This CDR3 contains 14 residues. The J segment lost 4 bases and the V segment lost 5 bases, leaving 3 bases of the junction unmatched. The V gene is TRBV7-9, the J gene TRBJ2-1; the match to TRBD1 covers 9 bases. The clonotype comes from a woman aged 25 to 39 who had recovered from COVID-19. The specimen was PBMCs or T cells enriched from blood (not recorded which). In DNA form, the CDR3 reads TGTGCCAGCAGCGGGGACAGGGTGTACAATGAGCAGTTCTTC. Amino acid sequence: CASSGDRVYNEQFF.